The clone carrying this T cell receptor (beta chain) appeared a few times. This specimen belongs to a study of cytotoxic CD8 clonotypes in ibrutinib-treated CLL. Overall study: Responses: about 25 partial, 2 complete; after median about 70 months, roughly 14 stayed remitted, some 12 progressed. Productive templates averaged roughly 270,000 per sample, and productive rearrangements roughly 90,000.

The V end was cut by 4 bases, the J end by 1 base, with 12 bases between. Germline V gene lookup returns CDR1 SNHLY and CDR2 FYNNEI. This CDR3 contains 15 residues. Cryopreserved PBMCs yielded about 2 micrograms of genomic DNA for TCR beta libraries. Produced via immunoSEQ multiplex PCR; TCRdb's table is partial and in-frame only. The repertoire has about 49,000 clones, roughly 53% of them found once; the top ten carry 32%. The receptor's source is a human donor with chronic lymphocytic leukemia. V and J are TRBV2 and TRBJ2-3, with D perhaps matching TRBD1 (5 bases). Sequences were derived from PBMCs, sampled after 12 months of ibrutinib treatment. The CDR3 DNA is TGTGCCAGCAGTGGTGGGGCCTTTGGCACAGATACGCAGTATTTT. Amino acids: CASSGGAFGTDTQYF.